What follows are 4 T cell receptor beta chains derived from one specimen sequenced in a study of blood T cell repertoires in COVID-19. Data came from immunoSEQ multiplex PCR; TCRdb stores just in-frame clones and leaves some out. The profile shows roughly 240,000 clones, 86% of them singletons. Source material: peripheral blood. The receptors come from a woman aged 60 to 75 who had recovered from COVID-19.

On this clone itself: Other nucleotide sequences in the sample specify the same CDR3. The rearrangement joins TRBV29-1 to TRBJ1-1; the D gene is possibly TRBD1 (6 bases). CDR3 length: 12 amino acids. From germline, CDR1 is SQVTM and CDR2 ANQGSEA. Trimming stripped 6 bases from V and 0 bases from J, with 8 bases between. The CDR3 DNA reads TGCAGCGTAGGACAGATGAACACTGAAGCTTTCTTT. It is translated as CSVGQMNTEAFF.

This clone has a handful of counts. The chain has TRBV28 and TRBJ1-2, with D maybe TRBD1 (6 bases). CDR3 length: 14 residues. Trimming removed 8 bases from V and 2 bases from J, with 15 bases in between. Germline CDR1 is MDHEN and CDR2 is SYDVKM. The CDR3, as DNA: TGTGCCAGCCGGGGGGCAGAACTAAACTATGGCTACACCTTC. Protein sequence: CASRGAELNYGYTF.

This clone was picked up one time. V and J are TRBV28 and TRBJ2-1; the match to TRBD1 covers 10 bases. Germline V gene data show CDR1 as MDHEN and CDR2 as SYDVKM. J gave up 8 bases and V 6 bases, and 13 bases lay outside the gene matches. This CDR3 region has 16 residues. CDR3 coding DNA: TGTGCCAGCAGGGTGGGAGGGACAGGGGCATTGGATGAGCAGTTCTTC. Protein: CASRVGGTGALDEQFF.

The rearrangement links TRBV4-1 to TRBJ2-1; 7 nucleotides align to TRBD1. There are 12 residues in the CDR3. The germline gives CDR1 MGHRA, CDR2 YSYEKL. V shed 6 bases, J shed 8 bases, and the junction held 4 bases outside the gene matches. The CDR3 protein is CASRNRGDEQFF. The CDR3 DNA is TGCGCCAGCAGAAACAGGGGCGATGAGCAGTTCTTC.